Below are 23 T cell receptor beta chains sequenced from a single sample in a study of cytomegalovirus exposure and HLA in healthy donors. The PCR contained 60 Vbeta and 13 Jbeta primers. Assay: immunoSEQ multiplex PCR; the TCRdb copy retains only in-frame clones and omits some. Of under 250,000 clones detected, approximately 82% appear once; the ten largest clones hold 10% to 13%. The source material was PBMCs. The origin of the receptors is a woman aged 50 to 60 in good health and CMV-seropositive.

This rearrangement joins TRBV5-4 to TRBJ1-6, with TRBD1 matching over 7 bases. Germline V gene lookup returns CDR1 SGHNT and CDR2 YYREEE (reference sequence). J gave up 4 bases and V 9 bases, and 10 bases lay outside the gene matches. The CDR3 is 15 residues long. The CDR3, as DNA: TGTGCCACCTGTGACGGGACAGCATATAATTCACCCCTCCACTTT. This encodes CATCDGTAYNSPLHF.

The rearrangement joins TRBV27 to TRBJ2-7; TRBD2 is a possible D gene (6 bases). CDR1 is MNHEY and CDR2 is SMNVEV in the germline V gene (reference sequence). The ends were cut back, 3 bases at V and 7 bases at J, with 10 bases in the middle. This CDR3 spans 12 amino acids. For the CDR3, the DNA is TGTGCCAGCAGTTTCGGGGCGGGGGAGCAGTACTTC. This sequence encodes CASSFGAGEQYF.

V usage is TRBV9 and J usage is TRBJ1-2, with D unclear. Germline V lookup: CDR1 SGDLS, CDR2 YYNGEE. V lost 6 bases and J 2 bases, leaving 14 bases between the germline ends. CDR3 length equals 14 residues. CDR3 nucleotide sequence: TGTGCCAGCACCCGTCTAAGCACCAACTATGGCTACACCTTC. It yields the protein CASTRLSTNYGYTF. Looking up the rest from reference TRBV9 and TRBJ1-2 gives the full variable domain: DSGVTQTPKHLITATGQRVTLRCSPRSGDLSVYWYQQSLDQGLQFLIQYYNGEERAKGNILERFSAQQFPDLHSELNLSSLELGDSALYFCASTRLSTNYGYTFGSGTRLTVV.

The chain combines TRBV11-2 with TRBJ2-7, with 8 bases aligning to TRBD2. This CDR3 is 18 amino acids long. J lost 5 bases, V lost 3 bases, and 18 bases had no gene match. Germline CDR1 reads SGHAT; CDR2 reads FQNNGV. CDR3 sequence: CASSLHRAGGGYRDEQYF. DNA of the CDR3: TGTGCCAGCAGCTTGCATCGTGCGGGAGGAGGGTACCGCGACGAGCAGTACTTC. The whole variable domain, remainder taken from reference TRBV11-2 and TRBJ2-7, is EAGVAQSPRYKIIEKRQSVAFWCNPISGHATLYWYQQILGQGPKLLIQFQNNGVVDDSQLPKDRFSAERLKGVDSTLKIQPAKLEDSAVYLCASSLHRAGGGYRDEQYFGPGTRLTVT.

V and J are TRBV18 and TRBJ1-5, with no clear D. Germline V CDR1 and CDR2: KGHSH, LQKENI. V lost 4 bases to trimming and J lost 4 bases, with 14 bases between them. The CDR3 runs to 15 residues. The CDR3 nucleotides read TGTGCCAGCTCACTAGGTCGGAGGGTGAATCAGCCCCAGCATTTT. Its translation is CASSLGRRVNQPQHF. The whole variable domain, remainder taken from reference TRBV18 and TRBJ1-5, is NAGVMQNPRHLVRRRGQEARLRCSPMKGHSHVYWYRQLPEEGLKFMVYLQKENIIDESGMPKERFSAEFPKEGPSILRIQQVVRGDSAAYFCASSLGRRVNQPQHFGDGTRLSIL.

The J gene is TRBJ1-6, the V gene TRBV27, with TRBD1 matching 8 bases. Trimming cost V 1 base and J 10 bases; bases outside gene matches: 9. Per germline, CDR1 MNHEY and CDR2 SMNVEV (reference sequence). The CDR3 totals 16 residues. CDR3 residues: CASSLWRTGSRSPLHF. CDR3 DNA: TGTGCCAGCAGTTTATGGCGGACAGGGTCGAGGTCACCCCTCCACTTT.

The CDR3 bases are TGTGCCAGCAGCTCATCCCTGGCCCATTACGAGCAGTACTTC. Encoded protein: CASSSSLAHYEQYF. This chain connects TRBV7-9 to TRBJ2-7; D ambiguous. V was cut by 4 bases and J by 4 bases, with 14 bases left in between. Per the germline V gene, CDR1 is SEHNR and CDR2 is FQNEAQ (reference sequence). This CDR3 contains 14 residues.

This clone is a singleton in its sample. V gene TRBV11-2 combines with J gene TRBJ2-3; D gene unclear. Germline CDR1 is SGHAT and CDR2 is FQNNGV. The CDR3 covers 12 residues. V dropped 2 bases and J dropped 4 bases, with 4 bases sitting between them. CDR3 coding DNA: TGTGCCAGCAGCTTACGGGCAGATACGCAGTATTTT. It yields the protein CASSLRADTQYF.

V is TRBV6-5 and J is TRBJ1-2; 8 positions match TRBD1. CDR1 is MNHEY and CDR2 is SVGAGI in the germline V gene. The CDR3 runs 14 residues. Trimming cost V 5 bases and J 5 bases; bases outside gene matches: 7. For the CDR3, the DNA is TGTGCCAGCAGTCCCAGGACAGGGACGTATGGCTACACCTTC. This sequence encodes CASSPRTGTYGYTF.

This clone was counted a few times. V usage is TRBV7-9 and J usage is TRBJ1-4; TRBD1 matches 10 bases. V lost 1 base to trimming and J lost 8 bases; unmatched junction nucleotides: 4. The CDR3 length is 15 residues. The germline gives CDR1 SEHNR, CDR2 FQNEAQ (reference sequence). The CDR3 bases are TGTGCCAGCAGCTTAGTGACAGGGGGCGCCGAAAAACTGTTTTTT. It is translated as CASSLVTGGAEKLFF.

The chain uses TRBV6-5 and TRBJ2-5; the match to TRBD2 covers 12 bases. The CDR3 consists of 13 residues. The J segment lost 3 bases and the V segment lost 9 bases, leaving 2 bases of the junction unmatched. The germline V gene encodes CDR1 MNHEY and CDR2 SVGAGI. In DNA form, the CDR3 reads TGTGCCAGTCGACTAGCGGGGGAAGAGACCCAGTACTTC. Protein product: CASRLAGEETQYF.

This chain joins TRBV11-2 and TRBJ1-1, with D uncertain. Trimming took off 1 base at V and 4 bases at J, with 7 bases between the two ends. Looked up from germline, CDR1 is SGHAT and CDR2 is FQNNGV. The CDR3 consists of 13 residues. The CDR3 nucleotides are TGTGCCAGCAGCTTAGGCGTCGGCACTGAAGCTTTCTTT. It translates to CASSLGVGTEAFF.

The gene calls are TRBV9 and TRBJ1-5; a possible D gene is TRBD1 (6 bases). The CDR3 sequence is 15 residues long. The V end lost 2 bases, the J end lost 7 bases, and 16 bases lay between the germline ends. CDR1 and CDR2 from the germline V gene are SGDLS and YYNGEE. The CDR3 bases are TGTGCCAGCAGCGTCGGGACATCGGGTTCCCAGCCCCAGCATTTT. Encoded protein: CASSVGTSGSQPQHF.

The DNA of the CDR3 is TGTGCCAGCAGAGTTGGGACAGGGATGGGCACAGATACGCAGTATTTT. Encoded protein: CASRVGTGMGTDTQYF. V and J are TRBV5-4 and TRBJ2-3; 9 nucleotides line up with TRBD1. The CDR3 spans 16 residues. With V trimmed by 5 bases and J by 1 base, 8 bases remained unmatched. Germline V CDR1 and CDR2: SGHNT, YYREEE (reference sequence).

V gene TRBV19 combines with J gene TRBJ2-1, with 9 bases matching TRBD2. The J segment lost 2 bases and the V segment lost 6 bases, leaving 5 bases of the junction unmatched. Germline V gene lookup returns CDR1 LNHDA and CDR2 SQIVND (reference sequence). CDR3 size: 15 residues. The DNA of the CDR3 is TGTGCCAGTAGGATAAGCGGGGGGACCTACAATGAGCAGTTCTTC. Protein product: CASRISGGTYNEQFF.

This sequence joins TRBV2 and TRBJ2-3; no firm D call. The germline CDR1 and CDR2 sequences are SNHLY and FYNNEI. There are 11 residues in the CDR3. Trimming shortened V by 6 bases and J by 3 bases, and 4 bases separated the two germline ends. CDR3 residues: CASSMTDTQYF. DNA of the CDR3: TGTGCCAGCAGCATGACAGATACGCAGTATTTT. The full variable domain, with the rest looked up from reference TRBV2 and TRBJ2-3, is EPEVTQTPSHQVTQMGQEVILRCVPISNHLYFYWYRQILGQKVEFLVSFYNNEISEKSEIFDDQFSVERPDGSNFTLKIRSTKLEDSAMYFCASSMTDTQYFGPGTRLTVL.

J is TRBJ2-4 and V is TRBV7-8; 11 nucleotides align to TRBD1. V lost 8 bases, J lost 4 bases, and 10 bases stayed unmatched. This CDR3 region has 16 residues. Germline V gene sequence: CDR1 SGHVS, CDR2 FQNEAQ. The chain's CDR3 is CASGSFGDRGKNIQYF. CDR3 in DNA: TGTGCCAGCGGCTCTTTTGGGGACAGGGGGAAAAACATTCAGTACTTC.

This chain joins TRBV5-1 and TRBJ2-3, with D perhaps matching TRBD2 (6 bases). Trimming left V 4 bases short and J 14 bases short, with 17 bases between. Per germline, CDR1 SGHRS and CDR2 YFSETQ. This CDR3 has 12 amino acids. The CDR3 reads CASSPAGTPLYF. CDR3 sequence (DNA): TGCGCCAGCAGCCCCGCTGGGACTCCCCTGTATTTT. Complete variable domain (other parts from reference TRBV5-1 and TRBJ2-3): KAGVTQTPRYLIKTRGQQVTLSCSPISGHRSVSWYQQTPGQGLQFLFEYFSETQRNKGNFPGRFSGRQFSNSRSEMNVSTLELGDSALYLCASSPAGTPLYFGPGTRLTVL.

The genes are TRBV4-1 and TRBJ1-2; possibly TRBD1 for D (6 bases). Germline V gene lookup returns CDR1 MGHRA and CDR2 YSYEKL. The CDR3 is 15 amino acids. With 4 bases removed from V and 13 bases from J, the gap between germline ends came to 25 bases. The CDR3 sequence: CASSPIAAGTPLGTF. CDR3 DNA: TGCGCCAGCAGCCCTATTGCTGCCGGGACACCACTCGGCACCTTC.

V gene TRBV7-7 combines with J gene TRBJ2-2; 7 bases align to TRBD2. CDR1 is SSHAT and CDR2 is FNYEAQ in the germline V gene (reference sequence). V trimming: 5 bases; J trimming: 5 bases; junction bases outside the gene matches: 8. CDR3 length: 15 residues. The CDR3, as DNA: TGTGCCAGCAGCCGTAGCGGGTCCTCGACCGGGGAGCTGTTTTTT. It is translated as CASSRSGSSTGELFF.

The chain uses TRBV19 and TRBJ1-2; D remains ambiguous. Germline CDR1 is LNHDA and CDR2 is SQIVND (reference sequence). V lost 7 bases and J 4 bases, leaving 7 bases between the germline ends. This CDR3 has 11 amino acids. The CDR3 nucleotides are TGTGCCAGTACTCGAGGCTATGGCTACACCTTC. Amino acids: CASTRGYGYTF.

The V gene is TRBV7-3, the J gene TRBJ2-7; 9 bases fit TRBD1. V shed 1 base, J shed 4 bases, and the junction held 5 bases outside the gene matches. CDR1 and CDR2 from the germline V gene are SGHTA and FQGTGA. The CDR3 is made up of 15 amino acids. CDR3 in DNA: TGTGCCAGCAGCTTAATGGGGACAGGGCGGTACGAGCAGTACTTC. It specifies CASSLMGTGRYEQYF.

The chain combines TRBV28 with TRBJ2-3; tentative D call: TRBD1 (5 bases). V dropped 9 bases and J dropped 3 bases, with 7 bases sitting between them. CDR1 is MDHEN, CDR2 SYDVKM, per germline. The CDR3 has 11 residues. CDR3 DNA: TGTGCCAGTAGGGGAACAGATACGCAGTATTTT. It encodes CASRGTDTQYF.